The present entry profiles one T cell receptor (beta chain) with its context. The target antigen is unknown. Clones were sequenced by immunoSEQ multiplex PCR, and TCRdb holds only the in-frame ones, with some missing. The sample records roughly 20,000 clones, nearly 85% being singletons. CDR1 and CDR2 from the germline V gene are LNHNV and YYDKDF (reference sequence). The CDR3 sequence is 14 residues long. Unmatched junction bases numbered 2, after V lost 1 base and J lost 2 bases. This record belongs to a study of OX40 agonist ivuxolimab in advanced cancers. At the level of the study: Earlier treatment with anti-PD-1, anti-PD-L1 or anti-CTLA-4 was permitted, and about 40% had received some. Study-wide findings and caveats: Blood T cells, both CD4+ and CD8+, expanded clonally by week 6 at 0.1 to 3.0 mg/kg. Compared with CD4+, CD8+ T cells on average had more expanded clones.

The V and J genes are TRBV15 and TRBJ2-7; 7 nucleotides line up with TRBD2. Sequenced here: CD4+ or CD8+ T cells sorted from blood, sampled in a trial of the OX40 agonist ivuxolimab. This sequence originates from an adult with an advanced solid tumor such as melanoma, head and neck, liver or kidney cancer. The CDR3: CATSRGDYAYEQYF. CDR3 nucleotides: TGTGCCACCAGCAGAGGGGACTACGCCTACGAGCAGTACTTC.